This T cell receptor beta chain comes out of a study of T-cell reconstitution after alpha-beta-depleted transplantation in children. This clonotype was seen only a few times. Unique molecular identifiers tagged the TCRbeta library. TCRdb re-derived calls from the PCR reads in MiXCR, one entry per CDR3 protein. The repertoire has about 340,000 distinct CDR3 sequences, about 14% of them found once; the top ten carry 4.3%. Trimming cost V 4 bases and J 4 bases; bases outside gene matches: 9. There are 16 residues in the CDR3. Per germline, CDR1 SEHNR and CDR2 FQNEAQ (reference sequence). This chain uses TRBV7-9 with TRBJ2-5, with TRBD2 matching over 10 bases. The receptor was isolated from a human donor who donated a stem cell graft to a child with Fanconi anemia. The sample consisted of PBMCs, taken from the stem cell graft. The CDR3 DNA follows: TGTGCCAGCAGCTCCCCTGAGCGGGGGGGTAGAGAGACCCAGTACTTC. It encodes CASSSPERGGRETQYF. Looking up the rest from reference TRBV7-9 and TRBJ2-5 gives the full variable domain: DTGVSQNPRHKITKRGQNVTFRCDPISEHNRLYWYRQTLGQGPEFLTYFQNEAQLEKSRLLSDRFSAERPKGSFSTLEIQRTEQGDSAMYLCASSSPERGGRETQYFGPGTRLLVL.